This T cell receptor (beta chain) was sequenced for a study of cytomegalovirus exposure and HLA in healthy donors. This clone has a handful of counts. Primers: 60 Vbeta forward and 13 Jbeta reverse. Clones were sequenced by immunoSEQ multiplex PCR, and TCRdb holds only the in-frame ones, with some missing. The sample yields 200,000 to 250,000 clones, 70% to 90% seen once. This CDR3 has 15 residues. Germline-derived CDR1 and CDR2 are MNHEY and SMNVEV (reference sequence). V lost 7 bases and J lost 4; bases outside the gene matches: 8. The specimen sequenced was PBMCs. This TCR was recovered from a woman aged 60-70 years in good health and CMV-seropositive. The chain employs TRBV27 and TRBJ1-4, with 8 bases aligning to TRBD1. The CDR3 DNA reads TGTGCCAGCACCTCAGGGGGCGCGGATAATGAAAAACTGTTTTTT. Translated, it gives CASTSGGADNEKLFF. The whole variable domain, filled in from reference TRBV27 and TRBJ1-4, reads EAQVTQNPRYLITVTGKKLTVTCSQNMNHEYMSWYRQDPGLGLRQIYYSMNVEVTDKGDVPEGYKVSRKEKRNFPLILESPSPNQTSLYFCASTSGGADNEKLFFGSGTQLSVL.